Sequencing of this T cell receptor (beta chain) was carried out in a study of cytomegalovirus exposure and HLA in healthy donors. Study conclusions and caveats: One later analysis, an examination of the 100 to 150 validation repertoires, found that first-cohort TCR clusters tended to co-occur in them.

As to this clone: Antigen: not known.

The assay was immunoSEQ multiplex PCR, and TCRdb's table has in-frame clones only and misses some. The table has approximately 220,000 clones, about 83% seen once; the top ten hold approximately 2.5%. The CDR3 contains 15 residues. Trimming cost V 3 bases and J 7 bases; bases outside gene matches: 11. The germline CDR1 and CDR2 sequences are SGHNT and YYREEE (reference sequence). Input material: PBMCs. The sequence was collected from a man aged 18 to 29 in good health and CMV-seronegative. V and J are TRBV5-4 and TRBJ2-5; TRBD1 aligns across 8 bases. The DNA of the CDR3 is TGTGCCAGCAGCTCAGAACCGACAGGGGAGAGGACCCAGTACTTC. This translates into CASSSEPTGERTQYF.